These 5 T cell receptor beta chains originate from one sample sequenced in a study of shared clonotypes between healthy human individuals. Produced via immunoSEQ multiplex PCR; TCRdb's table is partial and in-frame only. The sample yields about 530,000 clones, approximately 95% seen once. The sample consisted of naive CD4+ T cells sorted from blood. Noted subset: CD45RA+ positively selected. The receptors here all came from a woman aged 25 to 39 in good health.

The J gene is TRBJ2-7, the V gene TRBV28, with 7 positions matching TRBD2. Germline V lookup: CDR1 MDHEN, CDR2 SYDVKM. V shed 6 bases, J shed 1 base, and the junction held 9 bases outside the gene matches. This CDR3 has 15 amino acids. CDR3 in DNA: TGTGCCAGCAGGTTAGGGGCTAGCGGTTCCTACGAGCAGTACTTC. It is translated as CASRLGASGSYEQYF.

The CDR3: CASSPGLAGADGELFF. CDR3 sequence (DNA): TGTGCCAGCTCACCGGGACTAGCGGGAGCCGACGGGGAGCTGTTTTTT. The chain recombines TRBV18 with TRBJ2-2; TRBD2 matches at 14 bases. The V gene end was trimmed by 3 bases and the J gene end by 7 bases; junction bases not matched to a gene: 4. The CDR3 is made up of 16 amino acids. The V gene's germline CDR1 is KGHSH and CDR2 LQKENI.

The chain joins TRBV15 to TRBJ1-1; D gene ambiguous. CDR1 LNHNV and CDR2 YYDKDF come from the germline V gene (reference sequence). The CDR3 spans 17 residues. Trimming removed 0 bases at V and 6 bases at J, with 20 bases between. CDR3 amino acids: CATSRDPARVGVAEAFF. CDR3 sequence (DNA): TGTGCCACCAGCAGAGATCCAGCCCGGGTCGGGGTTGCTGAAGCTTTCTTT.

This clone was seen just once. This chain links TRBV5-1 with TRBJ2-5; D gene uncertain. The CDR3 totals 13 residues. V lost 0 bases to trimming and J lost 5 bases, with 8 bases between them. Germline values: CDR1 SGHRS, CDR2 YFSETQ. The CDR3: CASSLVTMETQYF. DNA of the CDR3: TGCGCCAGCAGCTTGGTCACTATGGAGACCCAGTACTTC.

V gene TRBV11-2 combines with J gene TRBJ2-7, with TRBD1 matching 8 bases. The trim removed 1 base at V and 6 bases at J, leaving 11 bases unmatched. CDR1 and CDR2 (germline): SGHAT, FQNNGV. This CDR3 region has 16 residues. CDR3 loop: CASSLGGTGGYGEQYF. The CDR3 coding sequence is TGTGCCAGCAGCTTAGGTGGGACAGGAGGCTACGGCGAGCAGTACTTC.